This T cell receptor beta chain was recorded in a study of blood T cell repertoires in COVID-19. Assay used: immunoSEQ multiplex PCR; TCRdb lists only in-frame clones, some missing. The table includes about 140,000 clones, more than 60% detected once. The sequence derives from a woman aged 45 to 65 with active or convalescent COVID-19. Sequencing was performed on peripheral blood.

The CDR3 region is CASSLAWRASSYNEQFF. CDR3 DNA sequence: TGTGCCAGCAGCTTGGCCTGGAGGGCATCCTCCTACAATGAGCAGTTCTTC. The chain couples TRBV5-6 to TRBJ2-1; a possible D gene is TRBD2 (6 bases). This CDR3 is built from 17 residues. Germline CDR1 and CDR2: SGHDT and YYEEEE. Trimming cost V 0 bases and J 0 bases, with 13 bases left between them.